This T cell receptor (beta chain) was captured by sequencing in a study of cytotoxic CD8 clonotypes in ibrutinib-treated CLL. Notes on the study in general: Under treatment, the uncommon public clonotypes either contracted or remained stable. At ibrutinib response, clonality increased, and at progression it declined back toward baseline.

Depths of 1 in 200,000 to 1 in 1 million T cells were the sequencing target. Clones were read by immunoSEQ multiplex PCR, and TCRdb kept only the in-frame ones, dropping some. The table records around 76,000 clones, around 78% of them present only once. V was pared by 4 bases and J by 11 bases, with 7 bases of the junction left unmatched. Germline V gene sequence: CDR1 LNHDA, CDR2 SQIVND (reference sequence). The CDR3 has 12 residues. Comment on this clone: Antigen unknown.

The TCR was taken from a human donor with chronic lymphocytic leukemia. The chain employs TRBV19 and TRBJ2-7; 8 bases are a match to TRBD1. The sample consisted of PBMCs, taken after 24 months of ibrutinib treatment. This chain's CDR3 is CASSTQGDRKYF. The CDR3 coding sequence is TGTGCCAGTAGTACTCAAGGGGACAGGAAGTACTTC.